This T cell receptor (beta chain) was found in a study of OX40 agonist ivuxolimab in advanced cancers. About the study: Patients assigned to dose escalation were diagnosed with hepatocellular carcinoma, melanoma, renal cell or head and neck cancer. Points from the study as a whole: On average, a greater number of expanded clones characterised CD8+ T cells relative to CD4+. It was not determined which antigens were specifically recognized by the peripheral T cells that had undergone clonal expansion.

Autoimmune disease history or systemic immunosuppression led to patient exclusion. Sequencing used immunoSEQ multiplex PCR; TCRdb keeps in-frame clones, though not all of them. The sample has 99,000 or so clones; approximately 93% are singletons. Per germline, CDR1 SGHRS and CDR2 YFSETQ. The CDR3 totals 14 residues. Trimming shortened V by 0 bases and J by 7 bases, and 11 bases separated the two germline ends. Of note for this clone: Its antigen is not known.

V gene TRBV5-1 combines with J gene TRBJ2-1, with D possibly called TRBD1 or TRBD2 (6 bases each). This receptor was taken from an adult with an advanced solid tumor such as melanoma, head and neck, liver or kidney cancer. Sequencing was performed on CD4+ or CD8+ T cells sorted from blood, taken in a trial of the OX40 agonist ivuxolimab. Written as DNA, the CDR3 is TGCGCCAGCAGCTTGGCAAGGGGGGAGAATGAGCAGTTCTTC. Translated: CASSLARGENEQFF. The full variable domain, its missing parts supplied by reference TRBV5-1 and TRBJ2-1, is KAGVTQTPRYLIKTRGQQVTLSCSPISGHRSVSWYQQTPGQGLQFLFEYFSETQRNKGNFPGRFSGRQFSNSRSEMNVSTLELGDSALYLCASSLARGENEQFFGPGTRLTVL.